A single sample gave rise to the 27 T cell receptor beta chains below, sequenced in a study of T cells after yellow fever vaccination. Each CDR3 protein gets one entry after TCRdb re-called the 5' RACE reads with MiXCR. In the table there are around 150,000 distinct CDR3 sequences, 6% to 7.5% of which are singletons. This material consisted of CD4+ T cells sorted from PBMCs, taken less than 6 days after the first yellow fever vaccination. These receptors all stem from a man aged 18 to 35 who received the YFV17D yellow fever vaccine.

This clonotype was observed many times. The J gene is TRBJ2-3, the V gene TRBV5-5; 9 bases match TRBD1. The ends lost 8 bases at V and 0 bases at J; junction bases unmatched: 7. The germline gives CDR1 SGHKS, CDR2 YYEKEE (reference sequence). The CDR3 covers 15 residues. CDR3 amino acids: CASHRGQTSTDTQYF. The CDR3 DNA reads TGTGCCAGTCACAGGGGGCAAACTAGCACAGATACGCAGTATTTT.

V and J are TRBV4-1 and TRBJ2-1; D not certain. This CDR3 is built from 14 residues. Trimming left V 0 bases short and J 2 bases short, with 5 bases between. From germline, CDR1 is MGHRA and CDR2 YSYEKL. The CDR3 sequence: CASSQDGPYNEQFF. The CDR3 DNA follows: TGCGCCAGCAGCCAAGATGGTCCCTACAATGAGCAGTTCTTC.

This clonotype was seen many times. The chain uses TRBV28 and TRBJ2-1; 9 bases match TRBD1. Germline CDR1 MDHEN, CDR2 SYDVKM. The ends lost 5 bases at V and 6 bases at J; junction bases unmatched: 11. This CDR3 is 16 amino acids long. The CDR3 protein is CASSDRDRVWGNEQFF. The DNA of the CDR3 is TGTGCCAGCAGTGACCGGGACAGGGTGTGGGGCAATGAGCAGTTCTTC.

This clonotype has at least ten counts. The rearrangement joins TRBV7-2 to TRBJ2-5, with D perhaps matching TRBD1 (6 bases). V lost 3 bases and J 5 bases, leaving 13 bases between the germline ends. The CDR3 consists of 14 residues. Germline V gene sequence: CDR1 SGHTA, CDR2 FQGNSA. The CDR3: CASSFQQGRETQYF. CDR3 sequence (DNA): TGTGCCAGCAGCTTCCAACAGGGACGGGAGACCCAGTACTTC.

A few counts support this clonotype. This rearrangement joins TRBV20-1 to TRBJ1-2; 9 bases fit TRBD1. Trimming at V came to 4 bases and at J to 3 bases, leaving 3 bases not matched to a gene. CDR1 and CDR2 from the germline V gene are DFQATT and SNEGSKA (reference sequence). This CDR3 comprises 13 residues. This CDR3 is CSATRTGDYGYTF. CDR3 nucleotide sequence: TGCAGTGCTACCCGGACAGGGGACTATGGCTACACCTTC.

This clonotype was observed many times. The genes are TRBV29-1 and TRBJ1-1; D remains ambiguous. The V gene lost 6 bases and the J gene lost 4 bases, with 15 bases spanning the gap. The CDR3 is made up of 13 amino acids. Per germline, CDR1 SQVTM and CDR2 ANQGSEA. The CDR3 region is CSVVRKLGTEAFF. The CDR3 DNA sequence: TGCAGCGTCGTCAGGAAGTTGGGCACTGAAGCTTTCTTT.

DNA of the CDR3: TGCAGTGCTAGAGAGTACCGGGGACTTAGCAATCAGCCCCAGCATTTT. It translates to CSAREYRGLSNQPQHF. The chain uses TRBV20-1 and TRBJ1-5; D is possibly TRBD1 (5 bases). Looked up from germline, CDR1 is DFQATT and CDR2 is SNEGSKA (reference sequence). Trimming removed 0 bases from V and 0 bases from J, with 12 bases in between. The CDR3 loop spans 16 amino acids.

This clonotype was seen many times. The chain carries TRBV5-1 and TRBJ2-4; TRBD1 matches 9 bases. CDR3 length: 15 amino acids. CDR1 SGHRS and CDR2 YFSETQ come from the germline V gene. V trimming: 4 bases; J trimming: 7 bases; junction bases outside the gene matches: 9. The CDR3 is CASSPRTGGFNIQYF. In nucleotides, the CDR3 is TGCGCCAGCAGCCCAAGAACAGGGGGCTTTAACATTCAGTACTTC.

With respect to this clonotype: Since a much larger clone is just one base distant, this may be a read error. The V and J genes are TRBV7-3 and TRBJ1-5, with 7 nucleotides matching TRBD1. Germline CDR1 SGHTA, CDR2 FQGTGA. The CDR3 extends over 13 amino acids. Trimming cost V 5 bases and J 7 bases; bases outside gene matches: 5. Here the CDR3 reads CASSQGDYQPQHF. Written as DNA, the CDR3 is TGTGCCAGCAGCCAGGGGGATTACCAGCCCCAGCATTTT.

The J gene is TRBJ1-3, the V gene TRBV12-3 or TRBV12-4, with D uncertain. V lost 4 bases, J lost 1 base, and 5 bases lay in between. This CDR3 region has 13 residues. Here the CDR3 DNA reads TGTGCCAGCAGTTGGGTGTCTGGAAACACCATATATTTT. Translating gives CASSWVSGNTIYF.

CDR3 sequence reads: CASSLASRQETQYF. The CDR3 nucleotides read TGTGCCAGCAGCTTGGCCTCGAGGCAAGAGACCCAGTACTTC. The rearrangement joins TRBV5-4 to TRBJ2-5; D uncertain. CDR1 and CDR2 (germline): SGHNT, YYREEE (reference sequence). The ends were cut back, 0 bases at V and 2 bases at J, with 8 bases in the middle. The CDR3 runs 14 residues.

In its sample, this clonotype was seen many times. The chain combines TRBV24-1 with TRBJ2-5, with 9 bases aligning to TRBD1. Losses at the gene ends were 9 bases for V and 5 bases for J; bases not matched to a gene: 6. The CDR3 contains 13 residues. Germline CDR1 and CDR2: KGHDR and SFDVKD. In DNA, the CDR3 is TGTGCCACCGGGACAGGGATCATCGAGACCCAGTACTTC. It encodes CATGTGIIETQYF.

Note on this clonotype: Possible read error: a much larger clone is one base away. The rearrangement uses TRBV4-1 and TRBJ1-2; 7 positions agree with TRBD1. The V gene's germline CDR1 is MGHRA and CDR2 YSYEKL. The CDR3 totals 15 residues. CDR3 nucleotide sequence: TGCGCCAGCAGCCCCGACCTGGGACAGAACTATGGCTTCACCTTC. As protein: CASSPDLGQNYGFTF.

This clonotype occurred many times. The chain is built from TRBV5-1 and TRBJ1-1, with 7 bases fitting TRBD1. Germline-derived CDR1 and CDR2 are SGHRS and YFSETQ. The length of the CDR3 is 15 residues. V shed 4 bases, J shed 2 bases, and the junction held 8 bases outside the gene matches. CDR3 sequence: CASSHGGTANTEAFF. In nucleotides, the CDR3 is TGCGCCAGCAGCCACGGAGGGACAGCTAACACTGAAGCTTTCTTT.

The table lists this clonotype with a few counts. The chain uses TRBV10-3 and TRBJ2-5, with D perhaps matching TRBD1 (6 bases). Germline values: CDR1 ENHRY, CDR2 SYGVKD. V gave up 7 bases and J gave up 5 bases, with 17 bases separating them. The CDR3 has 14 residues. The CDR3 sequence is CAINGDEGVETQYF. CDR3 bases: TGTGCCATCAATGGGGACGAGGGGGTCGAGACCCAGTACTTC.

V usage is TRBV5-1 and J usage is TRBJ2-7; D may be TRBD2 (6 bases). The length of the CDR3 is 16 residues. V gave up 4 bases and J gave up 2 bases, with 19 bases separating them. Germline CDR1 reads SGHRS; CDR2 reads YFSETQ. The CDR3 nucleotides are TGCGCCAGCAGCCCCTCGGCGGGGACGGCAGCCTACGAGCAGTACTTC. It yields the protein CASSPSAGTAAYEQYF.

In this sample, this clonotype turned up a few times. The V and J genes are TRBV20-1 and TRBJ1-1; D is uncertain. V lost 5 bases to trimming and J lost 4 bases, with 14 bases between them. Germline loops: CDR1 DFQATT, CDR2 SNEGSKA (reference sequence). The CDR3 length is 13 residues. The CDR3 nucleotides are TGCAGTGCTTCTTCGCTAGCCGGCACTGAAGCTTTCTTT. This codes for CSASSLAGTEAFF.

J is TRBJ2-2 and V is TRBV12-3 or TRBV12-4; 10 nucleotides line up with TRBD2. The V segment lost 4 bases and the J segment 3 bases; nucleotides outside the gene matches: 5. The CDR3 is 16 amino acids. CDR3 residues: CASSSWLAGDTGELFF. In DNA, the CDR3 is TGTGCCAGCAGTTCTTGGCTAGCGGGGGACACCGGGGAGCTGTTTTTT.

This clonotype has more than one count but fewer than ten. The chain employs TRBV5-6 and TRBJ1-1; TRBD1 is a possible D gene (6 bases). From germline, CDR1 is SGHDT and CDR2 YYEEEE. V was cut by 2 bases and J by 7 bases, with 18 bases left in between. The CDR3 covers 15 residues. CDR3 DNA: TGTGCCAGCAGCTTTAGAGGGACAAATATCAATGAAGCTTTCTTT. This translates into CASSFRGTNINEAFF. Drawing the rest from reference TRBV5-6 and TRBJ1-1, the complete variable domain is DAGVTQSPTHLIKTRGQQVTLRCSPKSGHDTVSWYQQALGQGPQFIFQYYEEEERQRGNFPDRFSGHQFPNYSSELNVNALLLGDSALYLCASSFRGTNINEAFFGQGTRLTVV.

This clonotype has a count of ten or more. The chain joins TRBV20-1 to TRBJ2-5; 8 bases line up with TRBD1. The CDR3 is 15 amino acids. Germline V gene lookup returns CDR1 DFQATT and CDR2 SNEGSKA (reference sequence). Trimming took 4 bases from V and 5 from J; bases not matched to a gene: 12. The CDR3 spells CSAMIGTGPRETQYF. In DNA form, the CDR3 reads TGCAGTGCTATGATTGGGACAGGACCCCGGGAGACCCAGTACTTC.

The chain is built from TRBV5-1 and TRBJ2-2; D is unresolved. The CDR3 runs to 14 residues. Germline assignment: CDR1 SGHRS and CDR2 YFSETQ. Trimming cost V 0 bases and J 5 bases, with 8 bases left between them. CDR3 sequence reads: CASSLGPDTGELFF. CDR3 sequence (DNA): TGCGCCAGCAGCTTGGGCCCTGATACCGGGGAGCTGTTTTTT.

This clonotype occurred many times. This rearrangement joins TRBV7-6 to TRBJ1-3; no clear D. CDR1 and CDR2 from the germline V gene are SGHVS and FNYEAQ. The CDR3 spans 16 residues. Trimming took 4 bases from V and 0 from J, leaving 13 bases between them. The CDR3 here is CASSWTLSLSGNTIYF. The CDR3 DNA reads TGTGCCAGCAGCTGGACCTTATCCCTCTCTGGAAACACCATATATTTT.

This clonotype appeared many times. V gene TRBV20-1 combines with J gene TRBJ2-1, with 14 bases identical to TRBD2. Germline V gene lookup returns CDR1 DFQATT and CDR2 SNEGSKA (reference sequence). The V and J ends lost 3 bases and 6 bases, in that order; junction bases with no gene match: 10. The CDR3 covers 17 residues. CDR3 protein: CSASGLAGGSSRNEQFF. The CDR3 DNA is TGCAGTGCTAGTGGACTAGCGGGGGGATCGTCGCGCAATGAGCAGTTCTTC.

This clonotype was observed at least ten times. The chain combines TRBV7-2 with TRBJ2-5, with D possibly matching TRBD2 (5 bases). Per germline, CDR1 SGHTA and CDR2 FQGNSA. The CDR3 runs to 13 residues. V shed 1 base and J shed 5 bases, with 8 bases lying between them. CDR3 bases: TGTGCCAGCAGCTTAGTACTAGTGGAGACCCAGTACTTC. Its translation: CASSLVLVETQYF.

The sample holds many counts of this clonotype. This chain uses TRBV10-2 with TRBJ2-7; the match to TRBD2 covers 10 bases. Germline trimming cut 10 bases from V and 3 bases from J; bases unmatched to any gene: 9. The CDR3 extends over 14 amino acids. Per germline, CDR1 WSHSY and CDR2 SAAADI. The CDR3 loop reads CATLPSGGYYEQYF. The CDR3 region has the DNA TGCGCCACCCTCCCTAGCGGGGGATACTACGAGCAGTACTTC.

This clonotype was counted ten times or more. The V and J genes are TRBV4-3 and TRBJ2-3; D may be TRBD2 (5 bases). V dropped 4 bases and J dropped 1 base, with 15 bases sitting between them. Germline CDR1 is LGHNA and CDR2 is YSLEER. This CDR3 comprises 16 residues. This CDR3 reads CASSRRAASGTDTQYF. The CDR3 DNA follows: TGCGCCAGCAGCCGGCGGGCAGCCTCAGGCACAGATACGCAGTATTTT.

This clonotype was found many times. The genes are TRBV7-2 and TRBJ2-1; 9 nucleotides match TRBD1. Germline lookup yields CDR1 SGHTA and CDR2 FQGNSA. The CDR3 is made up of 15 amino acids. Germline trimming cut 5 bases from V and 5 bases from J; bases unmatched to any gene: 7. The CDR3 region is CASSDRDRDDNEQFF. The CDR3 nucleotides read TGTGCCAGCAGCGACCGGGACAGGGATGACAATGAGCAGTTCTTC.